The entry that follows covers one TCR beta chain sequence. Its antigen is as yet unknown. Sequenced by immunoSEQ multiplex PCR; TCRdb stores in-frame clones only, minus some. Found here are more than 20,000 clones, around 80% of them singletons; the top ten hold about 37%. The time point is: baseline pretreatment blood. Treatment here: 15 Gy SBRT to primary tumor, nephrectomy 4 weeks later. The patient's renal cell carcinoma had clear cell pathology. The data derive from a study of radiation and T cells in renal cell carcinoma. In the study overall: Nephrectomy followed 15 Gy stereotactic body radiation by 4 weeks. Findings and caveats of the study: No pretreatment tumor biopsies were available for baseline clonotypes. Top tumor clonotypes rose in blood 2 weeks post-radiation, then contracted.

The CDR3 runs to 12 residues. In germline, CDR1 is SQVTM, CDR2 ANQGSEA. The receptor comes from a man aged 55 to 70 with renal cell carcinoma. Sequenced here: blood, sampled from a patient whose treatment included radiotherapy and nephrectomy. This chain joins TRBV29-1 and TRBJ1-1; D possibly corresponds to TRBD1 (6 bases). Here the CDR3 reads CSGGQMNTEAFF. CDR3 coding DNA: TGCAGTGGTGGACAGATGAACACTGAAGCTTTCTTT.